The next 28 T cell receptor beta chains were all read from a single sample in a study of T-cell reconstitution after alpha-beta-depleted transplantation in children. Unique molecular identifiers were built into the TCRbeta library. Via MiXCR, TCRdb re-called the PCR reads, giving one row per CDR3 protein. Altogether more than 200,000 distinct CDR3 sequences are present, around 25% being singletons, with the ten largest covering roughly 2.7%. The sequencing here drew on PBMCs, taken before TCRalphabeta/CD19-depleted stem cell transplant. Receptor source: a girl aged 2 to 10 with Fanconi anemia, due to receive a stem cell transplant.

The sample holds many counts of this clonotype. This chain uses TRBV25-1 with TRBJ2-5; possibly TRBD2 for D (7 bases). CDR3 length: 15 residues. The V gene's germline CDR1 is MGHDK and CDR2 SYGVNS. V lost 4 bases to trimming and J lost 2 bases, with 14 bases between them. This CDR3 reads CASSVGGGIQETQYF. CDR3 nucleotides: TGTGCCAGCAGTGTAGGGGGGGGAATTCAAGAGACCCAGTACTTC.

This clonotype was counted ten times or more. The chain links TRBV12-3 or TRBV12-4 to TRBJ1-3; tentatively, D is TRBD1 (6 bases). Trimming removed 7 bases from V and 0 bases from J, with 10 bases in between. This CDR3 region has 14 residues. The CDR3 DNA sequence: TGTGCCAGCACCCCGGACAGCTCTGGAAACACCATATATTTT. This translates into CASTPDSSGNTIYF.

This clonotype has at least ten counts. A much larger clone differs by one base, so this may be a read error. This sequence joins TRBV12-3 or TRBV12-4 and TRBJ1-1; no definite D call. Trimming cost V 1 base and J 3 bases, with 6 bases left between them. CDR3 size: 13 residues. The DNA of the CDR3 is TGTGCCAGCAGTTTAGGGATGTACACTGAAGCTTTCTTT. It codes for CASSLGMYTEAFF.

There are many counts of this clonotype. The chain's CDR3 is CAISVGGSGYEQYF. The CDR3 region has the DNA TGTGCCATCAGTGTAGGGGGCAGTGGTTACGAGCAGTACTTC. The chain joins TRBV10-3 to TRBJ2-7; 7 bases map to TRBD1. After removal of 4 bases from V and 4 bases from J, the junction contained 7 bases not matched to a gene. CDR3 length equals 14 residues. Germline assignment: CDR1 ENHRY and CDR2 SYGVKD.

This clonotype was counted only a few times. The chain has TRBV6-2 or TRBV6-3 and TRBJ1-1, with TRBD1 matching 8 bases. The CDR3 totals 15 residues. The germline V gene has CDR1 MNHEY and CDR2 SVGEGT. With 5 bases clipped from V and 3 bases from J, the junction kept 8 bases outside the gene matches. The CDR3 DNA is TGTGCCAGCAGTCCTCAGGGGGCGAGGTACACTGAAGCTTTCTTT. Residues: CASSPQGARYTEAFF.

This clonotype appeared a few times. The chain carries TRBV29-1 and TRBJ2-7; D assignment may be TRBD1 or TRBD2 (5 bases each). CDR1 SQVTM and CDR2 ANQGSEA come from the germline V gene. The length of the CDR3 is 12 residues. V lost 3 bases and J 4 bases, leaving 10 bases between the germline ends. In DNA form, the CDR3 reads TGCAGCGTTGAGAGGGGCGAGTACGAGCAGTACTTC. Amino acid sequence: CSVERGEYEQYF.

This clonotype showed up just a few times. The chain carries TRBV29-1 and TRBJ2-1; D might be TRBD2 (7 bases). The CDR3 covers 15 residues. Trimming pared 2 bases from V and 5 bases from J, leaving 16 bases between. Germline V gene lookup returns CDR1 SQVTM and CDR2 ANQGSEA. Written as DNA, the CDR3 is TGCAGCGTTGAAACCTACGGGCGGGGGCACAATGAGCAGTTCTTC. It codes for CSVETYGRGHNEQFF.

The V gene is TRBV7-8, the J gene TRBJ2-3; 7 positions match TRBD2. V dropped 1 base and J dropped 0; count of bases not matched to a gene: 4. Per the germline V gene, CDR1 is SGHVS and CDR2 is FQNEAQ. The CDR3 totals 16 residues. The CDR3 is CASSLERGRSTDTQYF. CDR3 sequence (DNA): TGTGCCAGCAGCTTAGAGCGGGGTCGGAGCACAGATACGCAGTATTTT.

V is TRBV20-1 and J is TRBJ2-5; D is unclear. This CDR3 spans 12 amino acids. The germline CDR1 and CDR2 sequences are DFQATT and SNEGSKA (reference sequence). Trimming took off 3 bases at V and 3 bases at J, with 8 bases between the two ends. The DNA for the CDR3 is TGCAGTGCTAGGTTTACCAAAGAGACCCAGTACTTC. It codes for CSARFTKETQYF.

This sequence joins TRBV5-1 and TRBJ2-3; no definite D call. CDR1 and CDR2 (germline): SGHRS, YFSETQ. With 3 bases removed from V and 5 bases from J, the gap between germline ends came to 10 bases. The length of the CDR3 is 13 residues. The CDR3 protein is CASSYLVVDTQYF. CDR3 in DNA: TGCGCCAGCAGCTACCTCGTCGTAGATACGCAGTATTTT.

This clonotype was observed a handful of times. The CDR3 region has the DNA TGTGCCAGCAGGGACGACAGGGGCGAGCAGTACTTC. Its translation: CASRDDRGEQYF. V usage is TRBV2 and J usage is TRBJ2-7; 8 nucleotides align to TRBD1. With V trimmed by 6 bases and J by 6 bases, 4 bases remained unmatched. This CDR3 region has 12 residues. Germline lookup yields CDR1 SNHLY and CDR2 FYNNEI.

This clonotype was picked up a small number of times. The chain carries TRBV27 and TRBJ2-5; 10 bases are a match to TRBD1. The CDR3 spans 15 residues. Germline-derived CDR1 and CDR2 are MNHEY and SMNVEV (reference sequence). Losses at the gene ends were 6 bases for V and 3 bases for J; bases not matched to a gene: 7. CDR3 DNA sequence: TGTGCCAGCAGCCCGGGACAGGGGACCAAAGAGACCCAGTACTTC. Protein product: CASSPGQGTKETQYF.

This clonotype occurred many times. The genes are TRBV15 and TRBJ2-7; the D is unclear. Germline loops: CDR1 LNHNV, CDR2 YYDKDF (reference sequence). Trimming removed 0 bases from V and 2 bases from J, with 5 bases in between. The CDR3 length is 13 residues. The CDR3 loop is CATSRDLPYEQYF. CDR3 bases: TGTGCCACCAGCAGAGATCTCCCCTACGAGCAGTACTTC.

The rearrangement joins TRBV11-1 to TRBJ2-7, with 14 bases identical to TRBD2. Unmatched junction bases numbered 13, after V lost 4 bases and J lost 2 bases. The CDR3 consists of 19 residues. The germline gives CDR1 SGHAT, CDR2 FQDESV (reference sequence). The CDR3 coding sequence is TGTGCCAGCAGCTCGGTTCCGGGACTAGCGGGGGACACAGCCTACGAGCAGTACTTC. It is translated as CASSSVPGLAGDTAYEQYF.

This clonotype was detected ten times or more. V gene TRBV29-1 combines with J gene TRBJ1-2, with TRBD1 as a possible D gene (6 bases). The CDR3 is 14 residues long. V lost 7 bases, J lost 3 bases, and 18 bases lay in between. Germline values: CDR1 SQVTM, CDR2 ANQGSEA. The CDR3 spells CSADNQGSDYGYTF. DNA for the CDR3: TGCAGCGCCGACAACCAGGGGTCAGACTATGGCTACACCTTC.

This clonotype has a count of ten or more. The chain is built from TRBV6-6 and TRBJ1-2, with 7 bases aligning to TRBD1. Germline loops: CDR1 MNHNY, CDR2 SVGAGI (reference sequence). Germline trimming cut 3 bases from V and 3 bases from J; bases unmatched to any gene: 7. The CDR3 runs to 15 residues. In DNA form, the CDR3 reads TGTGCCAGCAGTTATAGCCCAGGGGGGGACTATGGCTACACCTTC. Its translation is CASSYSPGGDYGYTF.

DNA of the CDR3: TGTGCCACCAGTGAACGGACAGGCAGCGCCGGGGAGCTGTTTTTT. The encoded protein is CATSERTGSAGELFF. V gene TRBV24-1 combines with J gene TRBJ2-2; 7 bases agree with TRBD1. This CDR3 is 15 amino acids long. Germline CDR1 reads KGHDR; CDR2 reads SFDVKD. J lost 6 bases, V lost 4 bases, and 7 bases had no gene match.

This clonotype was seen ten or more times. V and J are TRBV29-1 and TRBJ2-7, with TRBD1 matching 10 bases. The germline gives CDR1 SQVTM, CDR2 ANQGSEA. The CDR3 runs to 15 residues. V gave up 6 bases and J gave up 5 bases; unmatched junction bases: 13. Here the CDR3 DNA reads TGCAGCGTAGGGGGGCAGACAGGGGGCGTGAACGAGCAGTACTTC. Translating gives CSVGGQTGGVNEQYF.

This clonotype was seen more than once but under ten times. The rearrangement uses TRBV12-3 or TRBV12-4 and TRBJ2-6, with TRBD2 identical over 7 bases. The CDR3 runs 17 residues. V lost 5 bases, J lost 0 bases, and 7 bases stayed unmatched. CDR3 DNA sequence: TGTGCCAGCAGTCCGGGACTACCGTCCTCTGGGGCCAACGTCCTGACTTTC. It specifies CASSPGLPSSGANVLTF.

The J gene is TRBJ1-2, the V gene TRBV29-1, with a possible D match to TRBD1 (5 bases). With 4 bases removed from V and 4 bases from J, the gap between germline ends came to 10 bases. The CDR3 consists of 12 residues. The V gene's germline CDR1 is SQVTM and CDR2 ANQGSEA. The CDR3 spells CSVVRDLYGYTF. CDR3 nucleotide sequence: TGCAGCGTTGTACGGGACCTCTATGGCTACACCTTC.

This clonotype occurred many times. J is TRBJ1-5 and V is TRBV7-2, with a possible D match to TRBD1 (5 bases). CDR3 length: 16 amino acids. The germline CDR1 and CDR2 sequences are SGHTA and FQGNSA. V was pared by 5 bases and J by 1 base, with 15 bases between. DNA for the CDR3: TGTGCCAGCAGCCCCTCGACAGTAACAAGCAATCAGCCCCAGCATTTT. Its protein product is CASSPSTVTSNQPQHF. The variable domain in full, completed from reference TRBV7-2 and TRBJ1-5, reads GAGVSQSPSNKVTEKGKDVELRCDPISGHTALYWYRQSLGQGLEFLIYFQGNSAPDKSGLPSDRFSAERTGGSVSTLTIQRTQQEDSAVYLCASSPSTVTSNQPQHFGDGTRLSIL.

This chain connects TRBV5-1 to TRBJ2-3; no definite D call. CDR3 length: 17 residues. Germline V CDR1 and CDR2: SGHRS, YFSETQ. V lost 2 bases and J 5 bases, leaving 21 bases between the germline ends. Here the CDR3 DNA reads TGCGCCAGCAGCTTCCCTAGTGTCAGCTCAATGCGAGATACGCAGTATTTT. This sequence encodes CASSFPSVSSMRDTQYF. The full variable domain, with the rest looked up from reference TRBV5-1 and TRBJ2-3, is KAGVTQTPRYLIKTRGQQVTLSCSPISGHRSVSWYQQTPGQGLQFLFEYFSETQRNKGNFPGRFSGRQFSNSRSEMNVSTLELGDSALYLCASSFPSVSSMRDTQYFGPGTRLTVL.

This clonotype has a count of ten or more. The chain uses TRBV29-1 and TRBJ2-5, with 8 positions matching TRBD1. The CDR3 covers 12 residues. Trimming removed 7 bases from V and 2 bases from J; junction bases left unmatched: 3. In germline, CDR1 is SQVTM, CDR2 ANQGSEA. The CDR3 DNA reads TGCAGCGCCCACAGGGGGCAAGAGACCCAGTACTTC. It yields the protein CSAHRGQETQYF.

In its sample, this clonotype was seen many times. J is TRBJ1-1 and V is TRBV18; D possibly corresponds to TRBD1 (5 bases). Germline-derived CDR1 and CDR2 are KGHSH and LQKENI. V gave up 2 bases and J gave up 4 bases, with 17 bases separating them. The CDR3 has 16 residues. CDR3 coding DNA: TGTGCCAGCTCACCAAGGCAGCAGGGAGTAGGCACTGAAGCTTTCTTT. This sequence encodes CASSPRQQGVGTEAFF.

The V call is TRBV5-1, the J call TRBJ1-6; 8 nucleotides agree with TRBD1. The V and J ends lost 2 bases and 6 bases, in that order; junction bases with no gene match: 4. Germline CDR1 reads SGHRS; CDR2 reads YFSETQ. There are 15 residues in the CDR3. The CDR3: CASSFQGAPNSPLHF. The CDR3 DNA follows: TGCGCCAGCAGCTTCCAGGGGGCTCCTAATTCACCCCTCCACTTT.

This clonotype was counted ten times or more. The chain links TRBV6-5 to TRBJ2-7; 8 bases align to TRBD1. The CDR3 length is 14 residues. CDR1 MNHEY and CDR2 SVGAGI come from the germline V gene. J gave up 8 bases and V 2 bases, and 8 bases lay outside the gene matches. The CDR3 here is CASSYLEDRVKQYF. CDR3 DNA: TGTGCCAGCAGTTACCTGGAGGACAGGGTAAAGCAGTACTTC.

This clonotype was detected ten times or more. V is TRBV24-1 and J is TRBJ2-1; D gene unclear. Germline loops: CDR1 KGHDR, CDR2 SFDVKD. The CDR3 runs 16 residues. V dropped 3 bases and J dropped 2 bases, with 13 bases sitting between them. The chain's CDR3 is CATSDRTPRTYNEQFF. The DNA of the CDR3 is TGTGCCACCAGTGATCGGACCCCCAGGACCTACAATGAGCAGTTCTTC.

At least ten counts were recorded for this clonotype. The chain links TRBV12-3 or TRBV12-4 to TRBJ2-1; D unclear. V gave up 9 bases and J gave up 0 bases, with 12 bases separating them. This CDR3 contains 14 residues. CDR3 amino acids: CASKAASSYNEQFF. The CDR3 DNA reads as TGTGCCAGTAAGGCAGCCAGCTCCTACAATGAGCAGTTCTTC.